The clone carrying this T cell receptor beta chain has just a few counts. Its specificity is not known. As every portion of the isolated RNA was reverse transcribed, the sequencing read expressed TCRB transcripts. Data came from immunoSEQ multiplex PCR; TCRdb stores just in-frame clones and leaves some out. The repertoire holds 400,000 to 550,000 clones, with about an eighth as singletons. These data come from a study of beta chain features in type 1 diabetes. Overall study results and limits: VDJ junctions from type 1 diabetes patients carried fewer insertions and larger deletions. Any HLA type influence on TCRB rearrangement was left unresolved here.

Germline-derived CDR1 and CDR2 are MNHEY and SMNVEV (reference sequence). Between the trimmed V and J ends, which lost 5 bases and 0 bases, there was a span of 7 bases. The CDR3 totals 14 residues. The sequence came from a woman aged 18-29 years in good health. This rearrangement joins TRBV27 to TRBJ1-4; D is ambiguous. Specimen: naive CD4+ T cells from blood. CDR3 loop: CASSPRPTNEKLFF. CDR3 nucleotides: TGTGCCAGCAGTCCCAGACCAACTAATGAAAAACTGTTTTTT.